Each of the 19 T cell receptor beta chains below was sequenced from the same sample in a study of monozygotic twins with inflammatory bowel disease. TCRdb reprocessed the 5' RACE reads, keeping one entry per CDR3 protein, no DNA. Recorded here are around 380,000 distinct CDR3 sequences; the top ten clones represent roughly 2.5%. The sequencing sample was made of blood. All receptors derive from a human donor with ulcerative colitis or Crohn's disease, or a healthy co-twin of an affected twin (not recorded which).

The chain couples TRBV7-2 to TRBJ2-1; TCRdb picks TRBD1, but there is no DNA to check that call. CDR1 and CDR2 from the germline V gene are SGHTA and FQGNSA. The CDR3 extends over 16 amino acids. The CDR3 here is CASSPPGQISYNEQFF.

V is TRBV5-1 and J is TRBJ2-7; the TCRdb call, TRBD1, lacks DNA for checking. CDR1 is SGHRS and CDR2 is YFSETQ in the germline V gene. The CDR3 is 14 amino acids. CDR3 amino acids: CASSQIQGDYEQYF.

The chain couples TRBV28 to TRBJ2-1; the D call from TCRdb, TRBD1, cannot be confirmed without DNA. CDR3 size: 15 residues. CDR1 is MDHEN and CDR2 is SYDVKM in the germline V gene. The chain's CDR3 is CASSPTGVGYNEQFF. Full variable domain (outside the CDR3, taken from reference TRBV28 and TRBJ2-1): DVKVTQSSRYLVKRTGEKVFLECVQDMDHENMFWYRQDPGLGLRLIYFSYDVKMKEKGDIPEGYSVSREKKERFSLILESASTNQTSMYLCASSPTGVGYNEQFFGPGTRLTVL.

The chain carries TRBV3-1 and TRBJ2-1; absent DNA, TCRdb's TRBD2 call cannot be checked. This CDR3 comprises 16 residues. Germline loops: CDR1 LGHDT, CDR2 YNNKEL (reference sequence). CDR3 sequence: CASSPTGTIRPNEQFF.

CDR3 residues: CASRTRGNTEAFF. The chain joins TRBV12-3 or TRBV12-4 to TRBJ1-1; absent DNA, TCRdb's TRBD1 call cannot be checked. The CDR3 loop spans 13 amino acids.

The CDR3 spells CASSVRDAYNEQFF. This chain connects TRBV7-2 to TRBJ2-1; TCRdb's D gene call, TRBD1, goes unchecked for lack of DNA. The germline V gene has CDR1 SGHTA and CDR2 FQGNSA. The CDR3 spans 14 residues.

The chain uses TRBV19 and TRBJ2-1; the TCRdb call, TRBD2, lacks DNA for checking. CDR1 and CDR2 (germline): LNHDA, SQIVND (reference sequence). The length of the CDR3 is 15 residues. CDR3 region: CASRTTSGSINEQFF.

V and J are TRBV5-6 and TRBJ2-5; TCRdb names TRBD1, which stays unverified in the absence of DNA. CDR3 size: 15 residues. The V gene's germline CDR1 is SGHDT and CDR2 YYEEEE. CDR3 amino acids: CASSSGQGARETQYF.

CDR3 amino acids: CASRPLDTYNEQFF. The J gene is TRBJ2-1, the V gene TRBV12-3 or TRBV12-4; the D call of TRBD1 rests on TCRdb alone, since no DNA is present to check it. The CDR3 sequence is 14 residues long.

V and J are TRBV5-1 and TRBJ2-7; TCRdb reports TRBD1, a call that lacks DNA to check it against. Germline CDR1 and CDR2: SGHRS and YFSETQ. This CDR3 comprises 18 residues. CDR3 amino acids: CASSHEPRTAAFSYEQYF.

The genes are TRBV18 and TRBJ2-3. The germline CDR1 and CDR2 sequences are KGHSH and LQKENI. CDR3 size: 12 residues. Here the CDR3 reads CASSPAPDTQYF.

The chain's CDR3 is CASSLGGDYEQYF. The rearrangement joins TRBV12-3 or TRBV12-4 to TRBJ2-7. This CDR3 region has 13 residues.

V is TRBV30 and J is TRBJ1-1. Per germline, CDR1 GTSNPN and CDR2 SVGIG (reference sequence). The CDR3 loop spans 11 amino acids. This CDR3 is CAWIDYTEAFF.

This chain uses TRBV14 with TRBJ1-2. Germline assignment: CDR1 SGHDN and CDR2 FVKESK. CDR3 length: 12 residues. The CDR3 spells CASSQGSAGYTF.

The CDR3 spells CSARDFVGNTEAFF. The chain carries TRBV20-1 and TRBJ1-1. Germline V lookup: CDR1 DFQATT, CDR2 SNEGSKA (reference sequence). The CDR3 length is 14 residues.

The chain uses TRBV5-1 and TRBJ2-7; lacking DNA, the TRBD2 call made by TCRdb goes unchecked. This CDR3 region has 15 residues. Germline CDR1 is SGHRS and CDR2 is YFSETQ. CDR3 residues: CASSLVRDSTYEQYF. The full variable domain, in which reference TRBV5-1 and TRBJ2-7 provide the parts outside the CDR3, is KAGVTQTPRYLIKTRGQQVTLSCSPISGHRSVSWYQQTPGQGLQFLFEYFSETQRNKGNFPGRFSGRQFSNSRSEMNVSTLELGDSALYLCASSLVRDSTYEQYFGPGTRLTVT.

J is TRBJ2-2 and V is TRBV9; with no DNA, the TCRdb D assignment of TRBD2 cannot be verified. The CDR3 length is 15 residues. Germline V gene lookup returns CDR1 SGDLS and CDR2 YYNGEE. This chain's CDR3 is CASSTQAGVTGELFF.

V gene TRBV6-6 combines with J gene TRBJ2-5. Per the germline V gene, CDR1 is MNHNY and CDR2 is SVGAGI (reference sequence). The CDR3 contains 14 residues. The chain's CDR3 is CASSYSRGQETQYF.

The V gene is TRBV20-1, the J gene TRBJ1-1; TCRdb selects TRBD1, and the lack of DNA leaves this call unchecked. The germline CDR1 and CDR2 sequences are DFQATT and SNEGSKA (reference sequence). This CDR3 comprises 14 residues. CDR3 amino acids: CSARPGQGETEAFF.